This T cell receptor (beta chain) comes out of a study of T cell responses to AZD1222 COVID-19 vaccine. Assay: immunoSEQ multiplex PCR; the TCRdb copy retains only in-frame clones and omits some. The sample comprises some 150,000 clones, about 92% of which are singletons, and 4.4% rests with the top ten. Per germline, CDR1 SGHTA and CDR2 FQGNSA. CDR3 length: 18 amino acids. Trimming took off 3 bases at V and 3 bases at J, with 21 bases between the two ends. The TCR sequence derives from an adult in good health. This specimen consisted of peripheral blood, obtained on day 0 of MenACWY control vaccination. This chain uses TRBV7-2 with TRBJ1-5, with a weak D call TRBD1 (5 bases). The CDR3 nucleotides read TGTGCCAGCAGCTTTGGTAAGTTCCCGGGACGGAACAATCAGCCCCAGCATTTT. Amino acid sequence: CASSFGKFPGRNNQPQHF.